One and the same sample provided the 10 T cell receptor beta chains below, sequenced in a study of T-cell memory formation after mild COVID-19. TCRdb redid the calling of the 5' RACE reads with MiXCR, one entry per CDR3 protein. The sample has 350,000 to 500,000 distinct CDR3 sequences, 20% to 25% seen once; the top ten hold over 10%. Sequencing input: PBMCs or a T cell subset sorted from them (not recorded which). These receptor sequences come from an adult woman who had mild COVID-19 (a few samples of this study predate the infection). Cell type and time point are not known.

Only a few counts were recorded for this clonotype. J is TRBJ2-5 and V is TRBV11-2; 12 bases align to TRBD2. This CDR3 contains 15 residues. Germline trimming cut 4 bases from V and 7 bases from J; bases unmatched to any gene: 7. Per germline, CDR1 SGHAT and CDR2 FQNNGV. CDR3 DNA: TGTGCCAGCAGCTCCGGACTAGCGGGGACCCGGACCCAGTACTTC. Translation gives CASSSGLAGTRTQYF.

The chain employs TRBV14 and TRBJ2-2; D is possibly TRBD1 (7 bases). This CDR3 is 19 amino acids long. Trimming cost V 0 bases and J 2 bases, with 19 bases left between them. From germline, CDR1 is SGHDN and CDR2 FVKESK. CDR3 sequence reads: CASSQDLPRDRANTGELFF. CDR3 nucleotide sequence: TGTGCCAGCAGCCAAGACCTTCCGCGGGACAGAGCTAACACCGGGGAGCTGTTTTTT. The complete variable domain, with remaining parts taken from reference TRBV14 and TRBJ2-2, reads EAGVTQFPSHSVIEKGQTVTLRCDPISGHDNLYWYRRVMGKEIKFLLHFVKESKQDESGMPNNRFLAERTGGTYSTLKVQPAELEDSGVYFCASSQDLPRDRANTGELFFGEGSRLTVL.

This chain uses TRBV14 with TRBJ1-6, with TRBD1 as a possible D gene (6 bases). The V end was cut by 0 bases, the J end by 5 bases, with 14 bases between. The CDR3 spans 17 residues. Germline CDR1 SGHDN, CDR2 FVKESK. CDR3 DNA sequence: TGTGCCAGCAGCCAAGAACGGCGGACAGCGAATAATTCACCCCTCCACTTT. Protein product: CASSQERRTANNSPLHF.

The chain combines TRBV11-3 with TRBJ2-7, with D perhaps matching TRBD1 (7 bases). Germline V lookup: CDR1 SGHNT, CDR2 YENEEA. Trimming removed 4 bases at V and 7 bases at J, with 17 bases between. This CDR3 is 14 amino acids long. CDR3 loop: CASSSAGGNEEQYF. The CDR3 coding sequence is TGTGCCAGCAGCTCCGCAGGGGGGAATGAGGAGCAGTACTTC.

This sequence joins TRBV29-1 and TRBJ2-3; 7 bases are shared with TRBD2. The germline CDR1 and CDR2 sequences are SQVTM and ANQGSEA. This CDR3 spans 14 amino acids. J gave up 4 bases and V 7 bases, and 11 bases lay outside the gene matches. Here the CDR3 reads CSGKWGGPPDTQYF. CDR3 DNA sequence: TGCAGCGGGAAGTGGGGAGGGCCCCCAGATACGCAGTATTTT.

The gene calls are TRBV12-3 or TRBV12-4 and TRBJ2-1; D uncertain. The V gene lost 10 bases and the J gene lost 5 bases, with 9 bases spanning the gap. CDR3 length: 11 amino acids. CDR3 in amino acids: CATPYHNEQFF. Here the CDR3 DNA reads TGTGCCACCCCGTACCACAATGAGCAGTTCTTC.

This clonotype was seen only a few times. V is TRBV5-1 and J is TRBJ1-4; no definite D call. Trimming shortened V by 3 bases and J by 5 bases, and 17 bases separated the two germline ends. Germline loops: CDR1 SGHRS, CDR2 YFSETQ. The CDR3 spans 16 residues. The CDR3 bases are TGCGCCAGCAGCTCTTCCTGGGAAGGGAGCAATGAAAAACTGTTTTTT. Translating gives CASSSSWEGSNEKLFF. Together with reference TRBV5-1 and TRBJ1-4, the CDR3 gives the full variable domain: KAGVTQTPRYLIKTRGQQVTLSCSPISGHRSVSWYQQTPGQGLQFLFEYFSETQRNKGNFPGRFSGRQFSNSRSEMNVSTLELGDSALYLCASSSSWEGSNEKLFFGSGTQLSVL.

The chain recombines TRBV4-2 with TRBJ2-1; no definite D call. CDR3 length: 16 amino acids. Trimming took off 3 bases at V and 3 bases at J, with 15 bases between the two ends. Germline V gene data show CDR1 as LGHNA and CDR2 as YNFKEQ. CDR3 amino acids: CASSHPPGRDYNEQFF. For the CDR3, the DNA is TGTGCCAGCAGCCACCCCCCCGGGCGCGACTACAATGAGCAGTTCTTC.

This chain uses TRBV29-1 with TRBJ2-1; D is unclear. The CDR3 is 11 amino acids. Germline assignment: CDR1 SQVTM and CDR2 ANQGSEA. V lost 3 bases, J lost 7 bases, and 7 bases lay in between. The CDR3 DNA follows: TGCAGCGTTGAGGTACAGAATGAGCAGTTCTTC. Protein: CSVEVQNEQFF.

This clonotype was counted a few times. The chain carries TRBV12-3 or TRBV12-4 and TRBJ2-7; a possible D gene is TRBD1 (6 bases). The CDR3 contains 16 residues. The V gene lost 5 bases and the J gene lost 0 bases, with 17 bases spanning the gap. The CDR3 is CASSRSGTRISYEQYF. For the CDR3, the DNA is TGTGCCAGCAGTCGTTCCGGGACACGGATCTCCTACGAGCAGTACTTC.